This TCR beta chain derives from a study of early T cells in non-severe SARS-CoV-2 infection listed by TCRdb under 2021. The study in broad terms: TCR sequencing used bulk RNA from unsorted whole blood, so alpha and beta chains could not be paired.

For this clonotype: Its antigen target is currently unknown. Base qualities were left out, and no much larger clone turns up one base away.

The V and J ends are trimmed by 3 bases and 4 bases, leaving 12 bases between them. Spanning cysteine to phenylalanine, the CDR3 consists of 15 amino acids. Only CDR3 DNA remains: 45 bases, in frame from the first base. The method behind the library was 5' RACE. Sequencing used a NextSeq 500. To correct for sequencing error and PCR bias, the TCR library protocol tagged individual cDNA molecules with unique molecular identifiers. Both TCR alpha and beta chains were sequenced, and tight co-correlation was observed between alpha and beta sequence abundances in each sample. The published analysis was carried out like this. Decombinator V4 was used to annotate the V gene, J gene and CDR3 of the TCR sequences. TCRs were defined as expanded if a significant change between any two time points was detected under a Poisson model with p below 0.0001. TCR abundances were normalised to the total number of TCRs sequenced per sample and expressed as counts per million. TRAV1-2 paired with TRAJ12, TRAJ20 or TRAJ33 defined MAIT TCRs, while TRAV10 paired with TRAJ18 defined iNKT TCRs. A search of VDJdb, accessed on 1 November 2021, was run for TCRs annotated to CMV, EBV and SARS-CoV-2, with TCRs annotated for multiple antigens excluded. TCRdb cleaned the public reads at Q25 with fastp, built clones with MiXCR and kept in-frame beta chains. Each CDR3 protein appears once, grouped with its most common genes and DNA. It is TCRdb's table, rather than the study itself, that gives the V and J calls and clone size. This sample gives some 80,000 distinct CDR3 sequences in total; 9% to 15% of them show up just once. Less than 20% of the sample rests with the top ten.

The study was a case-control design nested within a healthcare worker cohort in London, UK, with weekly nasopharyngeal swab PCR tests and blood sampling. Healthcare workers were enrolled in the week of the UK lockdown, from 23 to 31 March 2020, and were followed every week for up to about 15 weeks. Summary of the overall study and its limitations: VDJdb matching was skewed toward anti-spike CD8 responses and likely underestimated virus-specific expansions, missing private and CD4 specificities.

The rearranged chain carries TRBV12-3 or TRBV12-4 and TRBJ2-2, and perhaps TRBD2 as D gene, on 6 matching bases. The sequence was obtained from an adult who was a healthcare worker with PCR-confirmed SARS-CoV-2 infection or an uninfected control (not recorded which). The donor label of this sample is uncertain. The sequencing used whole blood, collected at baseline. The CDR3: CASSFLRTITGELFF. The DNA is as follows: TGTGCCAGCAGTTTCCTTCGGACTATCACCGGGGAGCTGTTTTTT.